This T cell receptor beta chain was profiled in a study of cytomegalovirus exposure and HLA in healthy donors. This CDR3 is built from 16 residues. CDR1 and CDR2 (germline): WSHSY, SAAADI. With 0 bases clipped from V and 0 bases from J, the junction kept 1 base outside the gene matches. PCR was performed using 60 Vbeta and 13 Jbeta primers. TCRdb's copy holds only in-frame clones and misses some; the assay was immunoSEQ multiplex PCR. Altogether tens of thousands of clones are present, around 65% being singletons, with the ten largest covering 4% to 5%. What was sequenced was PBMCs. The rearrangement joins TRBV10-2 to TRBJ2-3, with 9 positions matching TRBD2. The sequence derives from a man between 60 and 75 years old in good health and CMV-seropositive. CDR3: CASSESAGGSTDTQYF. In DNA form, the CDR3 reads TGCGCCAGCAGTGAGTCGGCGGGGGGGAGCACAGATACGCAGTATTTT.